These T cell receptor beta chains were read from a single sample in a study of shared clonotypes between healthy human individuals. The repertoire was sequenced with immunoSEQ multiplex PCR; TCRdb's copy has only in-frame clones and lacks some. The sample holds 2 million to 2.5 million clones, over 85% seen once. Sequenced sample: naive CD4+ T cells from PBMCs. These receptors all come from a man aged 18 to 30 in good health. Some clones in this sample may be carry-over from other donors' samples. Both conserved end residues are part of each CDR3. D genes are given only for firm matches. Clone size is shown for a subset of rows, as once, few, many or a class of expanded clone.

j_gene: TRBJ1-1; abundance: .; d_gene: .; v_gene: TRBV7-6; CDR3nt: TGTGCCAGCAGCTTAGTAGGGGAATCGAACACTGAAGCTTTCTTT; CDR3aa: CASSLVGESNTEAFF
j_gene: TRBJ2-7; abundance: .; d_gene: .; v_gene: TRBV5-5; CDR3nt: TGTGCCAGCAGCTTGGCCGACGAGCAGTACTTC; CDR3aa: CASSLADEQYF
j_gene: TRBJ2-7; abundance: .; d_gene: TRBD2; v_gene: TRBV5-4; CDR3nt: TGTGCCAGCAGCCAGGGACTAGCGTATAGCTCCTACGAGCAGTACTTC; CDR3aa: CASSQGLAYSSYEQYF
j_gene: TRBJ2-7; abundance: .; d_gene: .; v_gene: TRBV5-1; CDR3nt: TGCGCCAGCAGCCCCGAGGGGTCGTACGAGCAGTACTTC; CDR3aa: CASSPEGSYEQYF
j_gene: TRBJ1-2; abundance: .; d_gene: .; v_gene: TRBV6-1; CDR3nt: TGTGCCAGCAGCCAGATGGAGGAGGGTATCTATGGCTACACCTTC; CDR3aa: CASSQMEEGIYGYTF
j_gene: TRBJ1-2; abundance: .; d_gene: TRBD1; v_gene: TRBV15; CDR3nt: TGTGCCACCAGCAGTGGGGGGGACAGGGCGATCCTTGGCTACACCTTC; CDR3aa: CATSSGGDRAILGYTF
j_gene: TRBJ2-7; abundance: .; d_gene: .; v_gene: TRBV2; CDR3nt: TGTGCCAGCAACCGGCGGGGCTACGAGCAGTACTTC; CDR3aa: CASNRRGYEQYF
j_gene: TRBJ1-1; abundance: .; d_gene: .; v_gene: TRBV5-1; CDR3nt: TGCGCCAGCAGCTGGGACCCCCTTTTCGTTACGGGAAGCACTGAAGCTTTCTTT; CDR3aa: CASSWDPLFVTGSTEAFF
j_gene: TRBJ1-1; abundance: few; d_gene: .; v_gene: TRBV28; CDR3nt: TGTGCCAGCAAGGAGAACACTGAAGCTTTCTTT; CDR3aa: CASKENTEAFF
j_gene: TRBJ1-4; abundance: .; d_gene: TRBD1; v_gene: TRBV28; CDR3nt: TGTGCCAGCAGCCGGGACAGGGGAATTGAAAAACTGTTTTTT; CDR3aa: CASSRDRGIEKLFF
j_gene: TRBJ1-4; abundance: .; d_gene: .; v_gene: TRBV29-1; CDR3nt: TGCAGCGTTGACCAGGGAGGGGATGAAAAACTGTTTTTT; CDR3aa: CSVDQGGDEKLFF
j_gene: TRBJ2-1; abundance: .; d_gene: .; v_gene: TRBV11-1; CDR3nt: TGTGCCAGCAGCTCGATGACGGCCGCGTGGAATGAGCAGTTCTTC; CDR3aa: CASSSMTAAWNEQFF
j_gene: TRBJ1-2; abundance: .; d_gene: .; v_gene: TRBV10-1; CDR3nt: TGCGCCAGCAGCCACGACAGGTCTAGCTATGGCTACACCTTC; CDR3aa: CASSHDRSSYGYTF
j_gene: TRBJ2-5; abundance: .; d_gene: .; v_gene: TRBV9; CDR3nt: TGTGCCAGCAGCCCGGAAGTCGGGGAGACCCAGTACTTC; CDR3aa: CASSPEVGETQYF
j_gene: TRBJ2-7; abundance: .; d_gene: TRBD1; v_gene: TRBV11-1; CDR3nt: TGTGCCAGCAGCGCGGGACAGGGGGTCTACGAGCAATACTTC; CDR3aa: CASSAGQGVYEQYF